This T cell receptor beta chain derives from a study of blood T cells in healthy people across ages. Germline V gives CDR1 MDHEN, CDR2 SYDVKM. The CDR3 runs 13 residues. V shed 10 bases and J 4 bases; nucleotides not matched to a gene: 7. Combining a sample-barcoded 5' primer with a J-beta primer mix, a second PCR ran for about 7 to 12 cycles. In TCRdb, the 5' RACE reads were re-called with MiXCR into one record per CDR3 protein. The data hold approximately 960,000 distinct CDR3 sequences, with around 29% observed a single time. The same sample was also used in a study of T cells of mothers and their children.

The TCR originated in a woman between 40 and 55 years old in good health. This chain uses TRBV28 with TRBJ2-7; 10 bases agree with TRBD1. The sequenced sample consisted of blood. As DNA, the CDR3 is TGTGCCATCAGGGACAGGGGAAGGTACGAGCAGTACTTC. Its protein is CAIRDRGRYEQYF.